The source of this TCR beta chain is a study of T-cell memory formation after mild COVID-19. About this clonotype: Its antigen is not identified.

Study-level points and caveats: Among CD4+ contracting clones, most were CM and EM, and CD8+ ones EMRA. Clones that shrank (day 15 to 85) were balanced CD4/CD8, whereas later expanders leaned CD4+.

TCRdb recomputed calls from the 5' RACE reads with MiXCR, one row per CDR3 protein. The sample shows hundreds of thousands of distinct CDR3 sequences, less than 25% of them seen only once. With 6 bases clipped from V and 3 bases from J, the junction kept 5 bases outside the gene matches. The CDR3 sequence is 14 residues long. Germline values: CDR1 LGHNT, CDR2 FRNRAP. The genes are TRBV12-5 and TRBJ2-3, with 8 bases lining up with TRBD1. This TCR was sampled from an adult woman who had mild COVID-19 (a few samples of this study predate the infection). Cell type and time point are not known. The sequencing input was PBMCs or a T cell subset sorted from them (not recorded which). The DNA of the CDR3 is TGTGCTAGTGGATGGGACAGGCGGACAGATACGCAGTATTTT. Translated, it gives CASGWDRRTDTQYF.